Listed below are T cell receptor beta chains from one sample, sequenced in a study of cytomegalovirus exposure and HLA in healthy donors. Produced via immunoSEQ multiplex PCR; TCRdb's table is partial and in-frame only. The top ten clones hold under 4% of a sample with around 90,000 clones, 70% to 80% of them seen once. The sequencing sample was made of PBMCs. Receptors originate from a male donor in good health and CMV-seropositive. Each CDR3 is given with its conserved first and last residue. A D gene is named only where the DNA matches it firmly. Only some rows state a clone size, as once, few, many or a class for expanded clones.

j_call v_call clone_size d_call cdr3_aa cdr3_nt
TRBJ1-3 TRBV7-6 . . CASSLGRAGNTIYF TGTGCCAGCAGCTTAGGCAGGGCTGGAAACACCATATATTTT
TRBJ1-6 TRBV2 few . CASSGEQTNSPLHF TGTGCCAGCAGTGGGGAGCAGACTAATTCACCCCTCCACTTT
TRBJ2-5 TRBV6-5 . TRBD1 CASSYSDRVETQYF TGTGCCAGCAGTTACTCCGACAGGGTAGAGACCCAGTACTTC
TRBJ1-3 TRBV4-3 . TRBD1 CASSQDPGQAGNTIYF TGCGCCAGCAGCCAAGATCCGGGACAGGCTGGAAACACCATATATTTT
TRBJ1-2 TRBV5-4 . . CASSLDPSASLEGYTF TGTGCCAGCAGCTTGGATCCCAGCGCCTCATTGGAGGGCTACACCTTC
TRBJ2-7 TRBV4-2 . TRBD1 CASSPSLQGASYEQYF TGTGCCAGCAGCCCGTCCCTACAGGGGGCGTCGTACGAGCAGTACTTC
TRBJ1-5 TRBV30 . . CAWSRGADQPQHF TGTGCCTGGAGTCGGGGGGCAGATCAGCCCCAGCATTTT
TRBJ1-2 TRBV9 . . CASSASPDGSRKKYGYTF TGTGCCAGCAGCGCTAGCCCCGACGGCAGCAGAAAGAAGTATGGCTACACCTTC
TRBJ1-2 TRBV30 . . CACQEGYGYTF TGTGCCTGTCAGGAGGGCTATGGCTACACCTTC
TRBJ1-4 TRBV5-4 . . CASSLDPGSEKLFF TGTGCCAGCAGCTTGGACCCCGGGAGTGAAAAACTGTTTTTT
TRBJ1-1 TRBV5-1 few . CASSFEDFTEAFF TGCGCCAGCAGCTTTGAGGATTTCACTGAAGCTTTCTTT
TRBJ1-2 TRBV13 . TRBD1 CASSHRGPDSYGYTF TGTGCCAGCAGCCACAGGGGACCAGATAGCTATGGCTACACCTTC
TRBJ1-1 TRBV5-1 . . CASSLSSRGLSSDQGSNTEAFF TGCGCCAGCAGCTTGTCGTCGAGGGGACTTTCCTCGGACCAGGGTTCGAACACTGAAGCTTTCTTT
TRBJ2-3 TRBV15 . TRBD1 CATSRSGQGANTQYF TGTGCCACCAGCAGATCGGGACAGGGGGCGAATACGCAGTATTTT
TRBJ2-7 TRBV5-1 . . CASSSLGGDSSEQYF TGCGCCAGCAGCTCCCTTGGCGGGGACAGTAGTGAGCAGTACTTC
TRBJ1-1 TRBV5-6 . . CASSTPSGSTEAFF TGTGCCAGCAGCACGCCCTCGGGGAGCACTGAAGCTTTCTTT
TRBJ2-6 TRBV5-6 . . CASSLRGTGANVLTF TGTGCCAGCAGCTTGAGAGGAACTGGGGCCAACGTCCTGACTTTC
TRBJ1-1 TRBV6-5 . . CASSGGGNTEAFF TGTGCCAGCAGTGGAGGCGGGAACACTGAAGCTTTCTTT
TRBJ1-4 TRBV25-1 . . CASSEAGRGAEKLFF TGTGCCAGCAGTGAAGCGGGGAGGGGAGCTGAAAAACTGTTTTTT
TRBJ1-1 TRBV18 few . CASSPTVNTEAFF TGTGCCAGCTCACCGACAGTGAACACTGAAGCTTTCTTT
TRBJ2-7 TRBV30 . . CAWSVPRTVYEQYF TGTGCCTGGAGTGTACCGAGGACAGTCTACGAGCAGTACTTC
TRBJ1-2 TRBV4-1 . . CASSQAELRFDGYTF TGCGCCAGCAGCCAAGCCGAATTACGGTTCGATGGCTACACCTTC
TRBJ2-2 TRBV4-1 . . CASSDYRTTGELFF TGCGCCAGCAGCGATTACAGGACCACCGGGGAGCTGTTTTTT
TRBJ2-3 TRBV5-1 few TRBD2 CASSPFTTSGGRSDTQYF TGCGCCAGCAGCCCGTTTACCACTAGCGGGGGGCGCTCAGATACGCAGTATTTT
TRBJ1-2 TRBV6-4 . TRBD1 CASSGTYRGGLYVYTF TGTGCCAGCAGTGGAACCTACAGGGGCGGACTCTATGTCTACACCTTC
TRBJ1-2 TRBV5-1 . TRBD1 CASSLGPTGGVYGYTF TGCGCCAGCAGCTTGGGCCCGACAGGGGGCGTTTATGGCTACACCTTC
TRBJ2-7 TRBV2 . TRBD1 CASNRDRDYEQYF TGTGCCAGCAACCGGGACAGGGACTACGAGCAGTACTTC
TRBJ1-1 TRBV7-8 . . CASSFPGTNTEAFF TGTGCCAGCAGCTTTCCGGGAACGAACACTGAAGCTTTCTTT
TRBJ2-2 TRBV5-5 . . CASSLAPRRQALGDTGELFF TGTGCCAGCAGCTTGGCACCGCGACGCCAGGCCCTCGGGGACACCGGGGAGCTGTTTTTT
TRBJ1-2 TRBV19 . TRBD1 CASSQTGNYGYTF TGTGCCAGTAGTCAGACAGGGAACTATGGCTACACCTTC
TRBJ2-1 TRBV19 . . CASSRGDPKWNEQFF TGTGCCAGTAGTAGGGGGGACCCCAAGTGGAATGAGCAGTTCTTC
TRBJ2-5 TRBV6-5 once TRBD1 CASRRQGRETQYF TGTGCCAGCAGGAGACAGGGGCGGGAGACCCAGTACTTC
TRBJ1-2 TRBV6-6 . . CASSYPLAGDYGYTF TGTGCCAGCAGTTACCCCCTTGCAGGGGACTATGGCTACACCTTC
TRBJ2-7 TRBV6-1 . TRBD2 CASSEGGRGLLYEQYF TGTGCCAGCAGTGAAGGGGGACGGGGACTACTCTACGAGCAGTACTTC
TRBJ2-3 TRBV4-1 few . CASSQDGQGTDTQYF TGCGCCAGCAGCCAAGATGGTCAGGGCACAGATACGCAGTATTTT
TRBJ2-7 TRBV5-1 few . CASSSLTGYEQYF TGCGCCAGCAGCTCCTTAACAGGCTACGAGCAGTACTTC
TRBJ1-6 TRBV6-1 . TRBD1 CAVWDRGNSPLHF TGTGCCGTCTGGGACAGGGGCAATTCACCCCTCCACTTT
TRBJ1-1 TRBV5-1 . TRBD1 CASSSQGADVTEAFF TGCGCCAGCAGCTCACAGGGGGCGGATGTCACTGAAGCTTTCTTT
TRBJ1-1 TRBV6-5 . . CASSYRGWSTEAFF TGTGCCAGCAGTTACAGGGGATGGTCCACTGAAGCTTTCTTT
TRBJ2-2 TRBV2 . . CASLGDRNTGELFF TGTGCCAGCCTGGGAGATCGGAACACCGGGGAGCTGTTTTTT
TRBJ2-7 TRBV9 . . CASSLGTKSSYEQYF TGTGCCAGCAGCTTGGGGACAAAATCCTCCTACGAGCAGTACTTC
TRBJ2-2 TRBV6-5 once TRBD2 CASGSGRDSGELFF TGTGCCAGCGGTAGCGGGAGGGATAGCGGGGAGCTGTTTTTT
TRBJ1-6 TRBV5-4 . . CASSLEGYNSPLHF TGTGCCAGCAGCTTGGAGGGGTACAATTCACCCCTCCACTTT
TRBJ1-1 TRBV2 few . CASSESAGLNTEAFF TGTGCCAGCAGTGAAAGTGCAGGGCTGAACACTGAAGCTTTCTTT
TRBJ2-7 TRBV5-4 once TRBD2 CASSFPGTNSYEQYF TGTGCCAGCAGTTTTCCCGGGACTAACTCCTACGAGCAGTACTTC
TRBJ1-1 TRBV18 . TRBD1 CASSGQGLNTEAFF TGTGCCAGCTCGGGACAGGGACTGAACACTGAAGCTTTCTTT
TRBJ1-1 TRBV30 . . CAWRDSLNTEAFF TGTGCCTGGAGGGACAGCTTGAACACTGAAGCTTTCTTT
TRBJ2-1 TRBV27 . . CASSLSAGVEQFF TGTGCCAGCAGTTTATCGGCAGGGGTTGAGCAGTTCTTC
TRBJ2-7 TRBV7-9 once . CASSLAGNYYEQYF TGTGCCAGCAGCTTAGCTGGCAACTACTACGAGCAGTACTTC
TRBJ1-1 TRBV10-2 . TRBD1 CASNGQANTEAFF TGCGCCAGTAACGGACAGGCGAACACTGAAGCTTTCTTT
TRBJ1-1 TRBV7-9 few TRBD1 CASSSNRDRVDEAFF TGTGCCAGCAGCTCGAACCGGGACAGGGTCGATGAAGCTTTCTTT
TRBJ1-6 TRBV14 . . CASSQGFSGGPLHF TGTGCCAGCAGCCAAGGGTTCTCTGGAGGACCCCTCCACTTT
TRBJ1-3 TRBV5-6 once . CASSSLPYSGNTIYF TGTGCCAGCAGCTCGCTCCCCTACTCTGGAAACACCATATATTTT
TRBJ2-3 TRBV5-1 . TRBD2 CASSLAGGGTDTQYF TGCGCCAGCAGCTTGGCTGGGGGGGGCACAGATACGCAGTATTTT
TRBJ2-5 TRBV6-5 . . CASSYGLTGETQYF TGTGCCAGCAGTTACGGACTTACCGGGGAGACCCAGTACTTC